The 26 T cell receptor beta chains presented below share a single source sample, sequenced in a study of technical replicates of blood from a few donors (dated by TCRdb to 2016 to 2017). Libraries were constructed by the immunoSEQ multiplex PCR assay. TCRdb took this table from immuneACCESS and kept in-frame rearrangements with V and J called. Such tables lack part of the clones; where checked against another copy, unresolved V genes explain under half of the gap, and the rest is unexplained. For this sample the table gives over 70,000 clones, of which approximately 96% were detected only once. The ten largest clones take up around 0.22% of the sample. The specimen sequenced was T cells isolated from PBMCs. The receptors derive from a human donor in good health.

The chain combines TRBV4-1 with TRBJ1-4; D remains unclear. CDR3 size: 15 residues. The V gene lost 1 base and the J gene lost 8 bases, with 14 bases spanning the gap. In germline, CDR1 is MGHRA, CDR2 YSYEKL. CDR3 protein: CASSQVPGLGEKLFF. In nucleotides, the CDR3 is TGCGCCAGCAGCCAAGTGCCGGGATTGGGGGAAAAACTGTTTTTT.

The V and J genes are TRBV5-1 and TRBJ2-7; D remains ambiguous. This CDR3 is 13 amino acids long. Germline loops: CDR1 SGHRS, CDR2 YFSETQ. V gave up 0 bases and J gave up 4 bases, with 8 bases separating them. This CDR3 is CASSLVYRYEQYF. In DNA form, the CDR3 reads TGCGCCAGCAGCTTGGTCTACAGATACGAGCAGTACTTC.

This rearrangement joins TRBV6-5 to TRBJ2-5; 9 nucleotides align to TRBD2. CDR3 length equals 15 residues. Unmatched junction bases numbered 10, after V lost 7 bases and J lost 4 bases. Germline assignment: CDR1 MNHEY and CDR2 SVGAGI. The CDR3 here is CASIGREGGGETQYF. The CDR3 DNA reads as TGTGCCAGCATAGGGCGGGAGGGCGGGGGAGAGACCCAGTACTTC.

This chain connects TRBV11-2 to TRBJ1-1; 8 nucleotides agree with TRBD1. The CDR3 loop spans 14 amino acids. J gave up 2 bases and V 7 bases, and 6 bases lay outside the gene matches. Germline lookup yields CDR1 SGHAT and CDR2 FQNNGV. In DNA, the CDR3 is TGTGCCAGCATCCCGGGACAGGCTAACACTGAAGCTTTCTTT. Translation gives CASIPGQANTEAFF. The full variable domain, its missing parts supplied by reference TRBV11-2 and TRBJ1-1, is EAGVAQSPRYKIIEKRQSVAFWCNPISGHATLYWYQQILGQGPKLLIQFQNNGVVDDSQLPKDRFSAERLKGVDSTLKIQPAKLEDSAVYLCASIPGQANTEAFFGQGTRLTVV.

The genes are TRBV11-2 and TRBJ2-7; TRBD1 might be the D (6 bases). Trimming removed 4 bases from V and 5 bases from J, with 21 bases in between. The CDR3 runs to 16 residues. The germline CDR1 and CDR2 sequences are SGHAT and FQNNGV. DNA for the CDR3: TGTGCCAGCAGCTCCCTTAGGGAAGGGGGTCACCACGAGCAGTACTTC. Its protein is CASSSLREGGHHEQYF.

This chain connects TRBV5-6 to TRBJ1-4, with 9 bases lining up with TRBD1. After removal of 4 bases from V and 6 bases from J, the junction contained 4 bases not matched to a gene. The CDR3 is made up of 14 amino acids. The germline V gene has CDR1 SGHDT and CDR2 YYEEEE. The CDR3 loop is CASSHGTGHEKLFF. The DNA of the CDR3 is TGTGCCAGCAGCCACGGGACAGGGCATGAAAAACTGTTTTTT.

The rearrangement joins TRBV27 to TRBJ1-2, with TRBD1 matching over 7 bases. CDR1 and CDR2 (germline): MNHEY, SMNVEV (reference sequence). J gave up 6 bases and V 3 bases, and 7 bases lay outside the gene matches. CDR3 size: 14 residues. DNA of the CDR3: TGTGCCAGCAGTTTTAGGACAGGACAAGATGGCTACACCTTC. It translates to CASSFRTGQDGYTF.

The chain recombines TRBV29-1 with TRBJ2-5; 12 nucleotides agree with TRBD2. CDR3 length: 13 residues. J was trimmed by 4 bases and V by 6 bases; bases with no gene match: 3. CDR1 and CDR2 from the germline V gene are SQVTM and ANQGSEA. The DNA of the CDR3 is TGCAGCGTGGGACTAGCGGGCGGAGAGACCCAGTACTTC. Translating gives CSVGLAGGETQYF.

The rearrangement links TRBV4-1 to TRBJ2-7; perhaps TRBD1 as D (6 bases). Germline V CDR1 and CDR2: MGHRA, YSYEKL. The CDR3 is 17 amino acids. The V and J ends lost 0 bases and 0 bases respectively, with 15 bases between them. The CDR3 loop is CASSQDDRTVSSYEQYF. Written as DNA, the CDR3 is TGCGCCAGCAGCCAAGATGATCGGACAGTGAGCTCCTACGAGCAGTACTTC.

The chain is built from TRBV7-3 and TRBJ2-1, with 9 nucleotides matching TRBD2. Germline CDR1 reads SGHTA; CDR2 reads FQGTGA. Trimming at V came to 4 bases and at J to 7 bases, leaving 8 bases not matched to a gene. This CDR3 is built from 15 residues. CDR3 bases: TGTGCCAGCAGCTCCCAAGCGGGGGGCCAGAATGAGCAGTTCTTC. The encoded protein is CASSSQAGGQNEQFF.

The rearrangement links TRBV5-1 to TRBJ1-1; D is perhaps TRBD1 (5 bases). Germline CDR1 is SGHRS and CDR2 is YFSETQ. This CDR3 contains 14 residues. Trimming removed 0 bases from V and 1 base from J, with 7 bases in between. CDR3 coding DNA: TGCGCCAGCAGCTTGGGGGGCGGGAACACTGAAGCTTTCTTT. Protein sequence: CASSLGGGNTEAFF.

The rearrangement uses TRBV4-2 and TRBJ2-1; no firm D call. CDR1 LGHNA and CDR2 YNFKEQ come from the germline V gene. V was shortened by 0 bases and J by 5 bases, with 8 bases between the two germline ends. The CDR3 is made up of 14 amino acids. The CDR3 is CASSQETSHNEQFF. The DNA for the CDR3 is TGTGCCAGCAGCCAAGAAACATCCCACAATGAGCAGTTCTTC.

The chain uses TRBV18 and TRBJ1-1; D is ambiguous. The germline V gene encodes CDR1 KGHSH and CDR2 LQKENI. The CDR3 is 16 amino acids. Trimming pared 1 base from V and 7 bases from J, leaving 19 bases between. CDR3 in DNA: TGTGCCAGCTCACCACAGGGAGGTGGTAGCCAGGTTGAAGCTTTCTTT. It codes for CASSPQGGGSQVEAFF.

The chain recombines TRBV9 with TRBJ2-1, with a weak D call TRBD2 (6 bases). The CDR3 consists of 16 residues. The V and J ends lost 0 bases and 9 bases respectively, with 19 bases between them. The germline V gene encodes CDR1 SGDLS and CDR2 YYNGEE. The chain's CDR3 is CASSVGGPLDGGEQFF. As DNA, the CDR3 is TGTGCCAGCAGCGTAGGGGGTCCCCTCGACGGGGGTGAGCAGTTCTTC.

The chain links TRBV6-6 to TRBJ2-7; 10 bases map to TRBD1. Germline CDR1 reads MNHNY; CDR2 reads SVGAGI (reference sequence). This CDR3 comprises 14 residues. The junction had 2 bases not matched to a gene; V was cut back by 4 bases and J by 2 bases. The CDR3 region is CASSSGQGAYEQYF. The DNA for the CDR3 is TGTGCCAGCAGTTCCGGACAGGGGGCCTACGAGCAGTACTTC.

The V gene is TRBV14, the J gene TRBJ1-2; D possibly corresponds to TRBD1 (5 bases). Looked up from germline, CDR1 is SGHDN and CDR2 is FVKESK. The CDR3 consists of 15 residues. V was cut by 0 bases and J by 2 bases, with 10 bases left in between. CDR3 region: CASSQDYKGNYGYTF. The CDR3 bases are TGTGCCAGCAGCCAAGACTATAAGGGGAACTATGGCTACACCTTC. The whole variable domain, remainder taken from reference TRBV14 and TRBJ1-2, is EAGVTQFPSHSVIEKGQTVTLRCDPISGHDNLYWYRRVMGKEIKFLLHFVKESKQDESGMPNNRFLAERTGGTYSTLKVQPAELEDSGVYFCASSQDYKGNYGYTFGSGTRLTVV.

V usage is TRBV2 and J usage is TRBJ1-1; D is unresolved. The CDR3 consists of 14 residues. The germline V gene has CDR1 SNHLY and CDR2 FYNNEI. V was trimmed by 2 bases and J by 1 base, leaving 8 bases between them. The CDR3 bases are TGTGCCAGCAGTGAAACGCACAGGAACACTGAAGCTTTCTTT. Its protein product is CASSETHRNTEAFF.

This rearrangement joins TRBV6-5 to TRBJ2-5; tentatively, D is TRBD1 (5 bases). CDR3 length equals 15 residues. The V end lost 2 bases, the J end lost 2 bases, and 12 bases lay between the germline ends. Germline CDR1 reads MNHEY; CDR2 reads SVGAGI. CDR3 in amino acids: CASSYGRQRQETQYF. The CDR3 DNA reads as TGTGCCAGCAGTTACGGACGACAGCGTCAAGAGACCCAGTACTTC.

V usage is TRBV6-5 and J usage is TRBJ2-7, with TRBD2 matching 8 bases. This CDR3 spans 13 amino acids. V trimming: 7 bases; J trimming: 1 base; junction bases outside the gene matches: 3. Germline loops: CDR1 MNHEY, CDR2 SVGAGI. The CDR3 loop is CASNGGESYEQYF. Here the CDR3 DNA reads TGTGCCAGCAACGGGGGGGAATCCTACGAGCAGTACTTC.

V usage is TRBV19 and J usage is TRBJ1-5; 9 nucleotides line up with TRBD1. This CDR3 is built from 14 residues. With V trimmed by 6 bases and J by 5 bases, 5 bases remained unmatched. Germline V lookup: CDR1 LNHDA, CDR2 SQIVND (reference sequence). The CDR3 DNA sequence: TGTGCCAGTAGGAAGACAGGGGGAGATCAGCCCCAGCATTTT. Its translation is CASRKTGGDQPQHF.

The V gene is TRBV21-1, the J gene TRBJ2-7; the table assigns TRBD2, which was not confirmed against the DNA. TRBV21-1 is flagged as a pseudogene. This CDR3 is built from 17 residues. The CDR3 coding sequence is TGTGCCAGCAGCACCATGGGACTAGCGGGAGGAAACTACGAGCAGTACTTC. Protein: CASSTMGLAGGNYEQYF.

The chain has TRBV7-9 and TRBJ2-5; TRBD1 aligns across 8 bases. Trimming took 5 bases from V and 3 from J; bases not matched to a gene: 14. CDR1 and CDR2 (germline): SEHNR, FQNEAQ (reference sequence). CDR3 size: 17 residues. Here the CDR3 DNA reads TGTGCCAGCAGCCACCCAAGAGATTGGACAGGGAAAGAGACCCAGTACTTC. Translation: CASSHPRDWTGKETQYF.

The genes are TRBV19 and TRBJ1-5, with 7 bases lining up with TRBD1. Germline-derived CDR1 and CDR2 are LNHDA and SQIVND (reference sequence). Trimming took 2 bases from V and 2 from J; bases not matched to a gene: 15. The CDR3 runs 19 residues. In DNA form, the CDR3 reads TGTGCCAGTAGTATAATCCCTGGGACAGCCCCTCGGGGCAATCAGCCCCAGCATTTT. Protein sequence: CASSIIPGTAPRGNQPQHF.

The chain couples TRBV5-1 to TRBJ2-3; D possibly corresponds to TRBD1 (6 bases). The CDR3 contains 14 residues. Trimming left V 4 bases short and J 5 bases short, with 14 bases between. Germline V gives CDR1 SGHRS, CDR2 YFSETQ. CDR3 protein: CASSPGAAVDTQYF. The DNA for the CDR3 is TGCGCCAGCAGCCCAGGGGCAGCAGTAGATACGCAGTATTTT.

The DNA for the CDR3 is TGTGCCAGCAGCTTAACAGGGGTATCCTACGAGCAGTACTTC. Its translation is CASSLTGVSYEQYF. V gene TRBV5-6 combines with J gene TRBJ2-7; 7 bases map to TRBD1. The CDR3 sequence is 14 residues long. Germline-derived CDR1 and CDR2 are SGHDT and YYEEEE. Trimming removed 2 bases from V and 1 base from J; junction bases left unmatched: 3.

The rearrangement joins TRBV6-5 to TRBJ1-1; 8 bases line up with TRBD1. The CDR3 has 14 amino acids. The V and J ends lost 5 bases and 0 bases, in that order; junction bases with no gene match: 2. Germline assignment: CDR1 MNHEY and CDR2 SVGAGI. CDR3 sequence: CASSRQGLNTEAFF. The CDR3 bases are TGTGCCAGCAGTCGACAGGGGTTGAACACTGAAGCTTTCTTT.